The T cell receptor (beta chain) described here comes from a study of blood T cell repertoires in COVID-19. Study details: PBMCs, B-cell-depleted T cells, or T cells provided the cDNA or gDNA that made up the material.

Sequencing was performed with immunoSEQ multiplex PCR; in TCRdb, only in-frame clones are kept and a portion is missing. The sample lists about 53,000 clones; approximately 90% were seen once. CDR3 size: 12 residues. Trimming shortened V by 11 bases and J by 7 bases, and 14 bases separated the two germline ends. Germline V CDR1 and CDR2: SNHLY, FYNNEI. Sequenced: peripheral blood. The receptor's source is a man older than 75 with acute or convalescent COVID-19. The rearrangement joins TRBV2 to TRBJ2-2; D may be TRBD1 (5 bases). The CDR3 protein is CAASGSGGELFF. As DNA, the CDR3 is TGTGCCGCCTCAGGGTCCGGCGGGGAGCTGTTTTTT. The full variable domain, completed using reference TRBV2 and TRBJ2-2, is EPEVTQTPSHQVTQMGQEVILRCVPISNHLYFYWYRQILGQKVEFLVSFYNNEISEKSEIFDDQFSVERPDGSNFTLKIRSTKLEDSAMYFCAASGSGGELFFGEGSRLTVL.